This TCR beta chain emerged from a study of T cells in Graves' hyperthyroidism and ophthalmopathy. From RNA transcripts, TCR beta CDR3 regions were amplified. With the HTBI primer set, the TCR CDR3 went through a first round of RT-PCR. MiXCR was run by TCRdb on the multiplex PCR reads, yielding one entry per CDR3 protein. The data show 650,000 to 750,000 distinct CDR3 sequences, about 15% seen once. Overall study results and limits: Expanded thyroid clonotypes (above 0.001) were mostly also found in blood.

The CDR3 is 14 amino acids. V lost 4 bases and J lost 3, with 10 bases in between. The germline CDR1 and CDR2 sequences are SGDLS and YYNGEE. About this clonotype: Its antigen is still unknown.

Material for sequencing was blood. The rearrangement joins TRBV9 to TRBJ2-2; D uncertain. The sequence derives from a woman in her late teens or twenties with Graves' hyperthyroidism. The CDR3 region has the DNA TGTGCCAGCAGCCACGGACGTTACACCGGGGAGCTGTTTTTT. It encodes CASSHGRYTGELFF.